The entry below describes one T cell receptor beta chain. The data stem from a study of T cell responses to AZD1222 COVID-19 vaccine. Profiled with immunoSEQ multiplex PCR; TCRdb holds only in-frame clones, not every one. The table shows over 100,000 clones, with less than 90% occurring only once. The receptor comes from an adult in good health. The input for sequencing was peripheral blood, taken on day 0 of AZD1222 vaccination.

The CDR3 loop is CATGLAGEETQYF. The CDR3 nucleotides are TGTGCCACCGGACTAGCGGGAGAAGAGACCCAGTACTTC. V gene TRBV2 combines with J gene TRBJ2-5; 13 bases map to TRBD2. This CDR3 spans 13 amino acids. The V segment lost 10 bases and the J segment 3 bases; nucleotides outside the gene matches: 2. The germline gives CDR1 SNHLY, CDR2 FYNNEI.